These T cell receptor beta chains were read from a single sample in a study of post-analysis software for immune sequencing data. From the PCR reads, TCRdb called clonotypes with MiXCR, one entry per CDR3 protein. The data contain under 900,000 distinct CDR3 sequences, about 53% of them seen just once; the ten biggest clones take up approximately 4.5%. The specimen sequenced was blood. Every receptor here comes from a girl between 5 and 17 years old with multiple sclerosis. Both conserved end residues are part of each CDR3. Each record gives: J gene, D gene, clone size, V gene, CDR3 protein. A D gene is named only where the DNA matches it firmly. Not every row has a clone size; where given, it reads once, few, many or a size class.

j_gene: TRBJ2-5
d_gene: TRBD2
abundance: NA
v_gene: TRBV20-1
CDR3aa: CSAFPGGRQETQYF

j_gene: TRBJ2-1
d_gene: NA
abundance: NA
v_gene: TRBV11-1
CDR3aa: CASSDPRAPRYEQFF

j_gene: TRBJ2-7
d_gene: TRBD1
abundance: NA
v_gene: TRBV20-1
CDR3aa: CSGNRGGGYEQYF

j_gene: TRBJ2-7
d_gene: NA
abundance: few
v_gene: TRBV7-9
CDR3aa: CASSSDSKQQYF

j_gene: TRBJ2-7
d_gene: NA
abundance: few
v_gene: TRBV12-3/TRBV12-4
CDR3aa: CASSLRFQSYEQYF

j_gene: TRBJ1-2
d_gene: NA
abundance: NA
v_gene: TRBV7-3
CDR3aa: CASSPYAGGGYTF

j_gene: TRBJ2-3
d_gene: TRBD2
abundance: NA
v_gene: TRBV5-1
CDR3aa: CASSSAIRLADSTDTQYF

j_gene: TRBJ2-7
d_gene: TRBD2
abundance: NA
v_gene: TRBV7-8
CDR3aa: CASSLFTSASSYEQYF

j_gene: TRBJ2-7
d_gene: NA
abundance: few
v_gene: TRBV12-3/TRBV12-4
CDR3aa: CASSSSSRTYEQYF

j_gene: TRBJ2-7
d_gene: NA
abundance: NA
v_gene: TRBV30
CDR3aa: CAWSAGYEQYF

j_gene: TRBJ2-3
d_gene: NA
abundance: few
v_gene: TRBV7-3
CDR3aa: CASSYYQQGTQYF

j_gene: NA
d_gene: NA
abundance: NA
v_gene: TRBV20-1
CDR3aa: CSARPGQSYEQYF